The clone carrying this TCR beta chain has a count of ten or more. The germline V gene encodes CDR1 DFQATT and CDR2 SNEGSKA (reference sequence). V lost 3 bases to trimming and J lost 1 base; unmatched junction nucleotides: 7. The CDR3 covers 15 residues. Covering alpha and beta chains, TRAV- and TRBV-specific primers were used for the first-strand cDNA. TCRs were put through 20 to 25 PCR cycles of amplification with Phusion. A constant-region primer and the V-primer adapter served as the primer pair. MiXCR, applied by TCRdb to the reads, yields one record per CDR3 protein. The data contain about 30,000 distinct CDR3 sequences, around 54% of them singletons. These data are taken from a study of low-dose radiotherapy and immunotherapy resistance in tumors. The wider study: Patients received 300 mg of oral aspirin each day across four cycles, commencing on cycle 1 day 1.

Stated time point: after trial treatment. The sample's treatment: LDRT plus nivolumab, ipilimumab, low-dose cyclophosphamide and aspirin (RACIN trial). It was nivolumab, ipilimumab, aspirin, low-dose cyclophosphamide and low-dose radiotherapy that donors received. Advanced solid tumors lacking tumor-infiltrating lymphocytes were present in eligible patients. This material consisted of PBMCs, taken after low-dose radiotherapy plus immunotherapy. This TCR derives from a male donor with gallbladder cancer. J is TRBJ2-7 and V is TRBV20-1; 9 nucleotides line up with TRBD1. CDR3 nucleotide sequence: TGCAGTGCTAGGCGAGACAGGGGGGCTTCCTACGAGCAGTACTTC. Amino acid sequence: CSARRDRGASYEQYF.